This is a list of T cell receptor beta chains from one sample in a study of Graves' ophthalmopathy and Graves' hyperthyroidism. TCRdb ran MiXCR on the multiplex PCR reads and lists one entry per CDR3 protein. The table records hundreds of thousands of distinct CDR3 sequences, under 50% of them present only once. Sequenced material: peripheral blood. The source is an adult man with Graves' ophthalmopathy. Both conserved end residues are part of each CDR3. Each record gives: D gene, clone size, V gene, J gene, CDR3 DNA, CDR3 protein. D genes are given only for firm matches. Expanded clones get a size class; other rows say once, few or many, or leave the size out.

d_call: NA
clone_size: NA
v_call: TRBV5-6
j_call: TRBJ1-1
cdr3_nt: TGTGCCAGCAGCTGGACGACTGTAGCGAACACTGAAGCTTTCTTT
cdr3_aa: CASSWTTVANTEAFF

d_call: NA
clone_size: many
v_call: TRBV20-1
j_call: TRBJ2-7
cdr3_nt: TGCAGTGCTAGCGGCACAGCGAGTTACGAGCAGTACTTC
cdr3_aa: CSASGTASYEQYF

d_call: NA
clone_size: many
v_call: TRBV15
j_call: TRBJ1-4
cdr3_nt: TGTGCCACCAGCGGGGGTGCTAATGAAAAACTGTTTTTT
cdr3_aa: CATSGGANEKLFF

d_call: TRBD2
clone_size: NA
v_call: TRBV2
j_call: TRBJ2-7
cdr3_nt: TGTGCCAGCAGCCAACCGACTAGCGGGAGCCCCTACGAGCAGTACTTC
cdr3_aa: CASSQPTSGSPYEQYF

d_call: NA
clone_size: NA
v_call: TRBV10-3
j_call: TRBJ1-5
cdr3_nt: TGTGCCAGCAGTTTCTCGGGCACAGCAACTTCACCCCAGCATTTT
cdr3_aa: CASSFSGTATSPQHF

d_call: TRBD1
clone_size: once
v_call: TRBV19
j_call: TRBJ1-1
cdr3_nt: TGTGCCAGTAGTACGGACAGGGGTGTTGAAGCTTTCTTT
cdr3_aa: CASSTDRGVEAFF

d_call: NA
clone_size: many
v_call: TRBV7-3
j_call: TRBJ2-5
cdr3_nt: TGTGCCAGCAGCCCGGAGGCAGGGAGCCAAGAGACCCAGTACTTC
cdr3_aa: CASSPEAGSQETQYF

d_call: NA
clone_size: few
v_call: TRBV20-1
j_call: TRBJ1-5
cdr3_nt: TGCAGTGCTAGTTCGGAAAATCAGCCCCAGCATTTT
cdr3_aa: CSASSENQPQHF

d_call: TRBD1
clone_size: many
v_call: TRBV15
j_call: TRBJ1-6
cdr3_nt: TGTGCCACCAGCAGAGCGACAGGGGGCTCCTATAATTCACCCCTCCACTTT
cdr3_aa: CATSRATGGSYNSPLHF

d_call: NA
clone_size: NA
v_call: TRBV7-2
j_call: TRBJ1-6
cdr3_nt: TGTGCCAGCAGGACAGCCGGGAGGAATTCACCCCTCCACTTT
cdr3_aa: CASRTAGRNSPLHF

d_call: NA
clone_size: NA
v_call: TRBV3-1
j_call: TRBJ2-7
cdr3_nt: TGTGCCAGCAGCGACCGGCGTAGGCAGTACGAGCAGTACTTC
cdr3_aa: CASSDRRRQYEQYF

d_call: NA
clone_size: NA
v_call: TRBV4-3
j_call: TRBJ1-2
cdr3_nt: TGCGCCAGCAGCCAAGTGGCAGGGTGGAACTATAGCTACACCTTC
cdr3_aa: CASSQVAGWNYSYTF